This record concerns one TCR beta chain sequence. Only in-frame clones appear in the TCRdb table, and some are missing; sequencing was by immunoSEQ multiplex PCR. The sample has around 940,000 clones, over 75% seen once. This record comes from a study of shared clonotypes between healthy human individuals. The CDR3 spans 15 residues. Looked up from germline, CDR1 is SGHNT and CDR2 is YYREEE (reference sequence). V shed 4 bases and J shed 8 bases, with 18 bases lying between them. The V and J genes are TRBV5-4 and TRBJ2-2; no clear D gene. Input material: memory CD4+ T cells sorted from blood. Documented subset: CD45RA-negative fraction. The sequence was collected from a man aged 18 to 29 in good health. The CDR3: CASSGGLALVGELFF. For the CDR3, the DNA is TGTGCCAGCAGCGGCGGTTTGGCGTTAGTGGGGGAGCTGTTTTTT.